This T cell receptor beta chain was captured in a study of response to subunit inactivated influenza vaccine. CDR3 length equals 15 residues. V trimming: 6 bases; J trimming: 5 bases; junction bases outside the gene matches: 9. CDR1 is DFQATT, CDR2 SNEGSKA, per germline (reference sequence). This clonotype was picked up a small number of times. TCRdb processed the RT-PCR reads anew with MiXCR; each CDR3 protein has one entry. The repertoire holds approximately 500,000 distinct CDR3 sequences, with 12% to 15% as singletons. The source of this sequence is a man aged 50-60 years who received an inactivated influenza vaccine. Sequenced material: PBMCs from blood, taken roughly 12 days after vaccination. The chain links TRBV20-1 to TRBJ2-2; 10 nucleotides match TRBD1. CDR3 loop: CSARQGAIRTGELFF. The CDR3 DNA reads TGCAGTGCCAGACAGGGGGCAATTAGGACCGGGGAGCTGTTTTTT.